One and the same sample provided the 5 T cell receptor beta chains below, sequenced in a study of a mutant IDH1 vaccine in newly diagnosed glioma. Their antigens are not known. Time point described: week 47, end of study. A 20-mer mutant IDH1 peptide at 300 ug was injected subcutaneously with topical imiquimod. Here immunoSEQ multiplex PCR was the method, and the copy in TCRdb shows in-frame clones only, minus some. Among tens of thousands of clones listed, more than 80% were seen once. Sequencing was performed on PBMCs, taken from a glioma patient whose treatment included an IDH1 peptide vaccine. These receptor sequences come from a man aged 35 to 55 with glioma.

This clone was observed a handful of times. The chain uses TRBV28 and TRBJ2-7; D is undetermined. Germline CDR1 and CDR2: MDHEN and SYDVKM. Trimming took off 10 bases at V and 3 bases at J, with 16 bases between the two ends. The length of the CDR3 is 13 residues. The CDR3 loop is CATTASPGYEQYF. CDR3 bases: TGTGCCACCACGGCCAGTCCTGGCTACGAGCAGTACTTC.

The gene calls are TRBV30 and TRBJ2-7; 12 bases fit TRBD1. V shed 4 bases and J 4 bases; nucleotides not matched to a gene: 8. This CDR3 spans 15 amino acids. Germline loops: CDR1 GTSNPN, CDR2 SVGIG (reference sequence). CDR3 nucleotide sequence: TGTGCCTGGAACCCCGGGACAGGGGGCCTATACGAGCAGTACTTC. It yields the protein CAWNPGTGGLYEQYF.

The V gene is TRBV5-3, the J gene TRBJ2-7; D is undetermined. TRBV5-3 is labeled an ORF, and its function is uncertain. The CDR3 sequence is 14 residues long. Trimming removed 0 bases at V and 3 bases at J, with 10 bases between. In nucleotides, the CDR3 is TGTGCCAGAAGCTTGGTTTACTCGGGCTACGAGCAGTACTTC. Its protein product is CARSLVYSGYEQYF.

This chain uses TRBV19 with TRBJ1-3, with D uncertain. In germline, CDR1 is LNHDA, CDR2 SQIVND (reference sequence). The CDR3 spans 14 residues. Trimming cost V 6 bases and J 2 bases, with 11 bases left between them. This CDR3 is CASSVLGTGNTIYF. The CDR3 DNA is TGTGCCAGTAGCGTTCTAGGGACTGGAAACACCATATATTTT.

This sequence joins TRBV27 and TRBJ2-5; D may correspond to TRBD1 or TRBD2 (6 bases each). Germline V gene sequence: CDR1 MNHEY, CDR2 SMNVEV (reference sequence). The CDR3 runs 13 residues. Trimming removed 8 bases at V and 5 bases at J, with 15 bases between. The CDR3 protein is CASGGTLGETQYF. In nucleotides, the CDR3 is TGTGCCAGCGGGGGGACACTGGGGGAGACCCAGTACTTC.